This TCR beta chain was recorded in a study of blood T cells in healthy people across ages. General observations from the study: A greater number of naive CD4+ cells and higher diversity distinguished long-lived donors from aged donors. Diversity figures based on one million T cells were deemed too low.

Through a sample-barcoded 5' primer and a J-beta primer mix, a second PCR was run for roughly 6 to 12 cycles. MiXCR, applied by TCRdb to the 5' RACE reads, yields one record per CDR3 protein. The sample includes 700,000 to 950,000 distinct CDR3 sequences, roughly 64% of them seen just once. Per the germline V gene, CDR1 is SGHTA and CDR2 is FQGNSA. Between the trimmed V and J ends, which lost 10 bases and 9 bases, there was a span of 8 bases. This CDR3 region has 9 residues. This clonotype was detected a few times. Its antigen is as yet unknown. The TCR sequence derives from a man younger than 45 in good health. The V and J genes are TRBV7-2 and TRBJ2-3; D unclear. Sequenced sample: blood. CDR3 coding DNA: TGTGCCACCGTCCCAACGCAGTATTTT. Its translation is CATVPTQYF.